The TCR beta chain described here comes from a study of T-cell memory formation after mild COVID-19. Overall study results and limits: Second-wave clones reaching peak frequency on day 37 lacked confirmed SARS-CoV-2 specificity. Cross-reactive memory appears to have joined, as suggested by some responding clones showing up in pre-infection memory.

Constant-segment primers were used for 5'RACE, and the resulting TCR alpha and TCR beta cDNA libraries carried sample barcodes and UMIs. TCRdb re-derived calls from the 5' RACE reads in MiXCR, one entry per CDR3 protein. The table includes 450,000 or so distinct CDR3 sequences, nearly 25% detected once. Trimming left V 2 bases short and J 1 base short, with 9 bases between. Germline V CDR1 and CDR2: MNHNY, SVGAGI (reference sequence). The length of the CDR3 is 15 residues. As for this clonotype: Its antigen remains unidentified.

J is TRBJ2-1 and V is TRBV6-6, with D hard to call. The receptor was isolated from an adult woman who had mild COVID-19 (a few samples of this study predate the infection). Cell type and time point are not known. Sequencing was performed on PBMCs or a T cell subset sorted from them (not recorded which). This CDR3 is CASSYRINSYNEQFF. The CDR3 DNA reads TGTGCCAGCAGTTACAGGATCAATTCCTACAATGAGCAGTTCTTC.